Below are 18 T cell receptor beta chains sequenced from a single sample in a study of PD-1 and CTLA-4 blockade in melanoma. Here immunoSEQ multiplex PCR was the method, and the copy in TCRdb shows in-frame clones only, minus some. The sample yields about 16,000 clones, around 70% seen once. This sample comprised CD8+ T cells from peripheral blood, obtained from a patient given anti-PD-1 treatment. Source of these receptors: a human donor with melanoma.

The chain combines TRBV4-1 with TRBJ1-1; D possibly corresponds to TRBD1 (5 bases). This CDR3 comprises 14 residues. The germline CDR1 and CDR2 sequences are MGHRA and YSYEKL. V was clipped by 1 base and J by 4 bases, with 10 bases between them. The CDR3: CASSQVQDGTEAFF. In DNA form, the CDR3 reads TGCGCCAGCAGCCAAGTACAGGACGGCACTGAAGCTTTCTTT.

A few counts support this clone. This sequence joins TRBV7-8 and TRBJ1-1; no definite D call. This CDR3 is built from 14 residues. V lost 5 bases to trimming and J lost 5 bases, with 15 bases between them. Germline-derived CDR1 and CDR2 are SGHVS and FQNEAQ. The CDR3 sequence is CASSRLRGDTEAFF. The CDR3 DNA sequence: TGTGCCAGCAGCCGTCTCAGAGGAGATACTGAAGCTTTCTTT.

The chain carries TRBV7-9 and TRBJ2-1; possibly TRBD2 for D (6 bases). From germline, CDR1 is SEHNR and CDR2 FQNEAQ (reference sequence). The germline V and J ends were trimmed by 5 bases and 5 bases, with 10 bases remaining between them. The CDR3 sequence is 13 residues long. CDR3 loop: CASSPPGDNEQFF. CDR3 nucleotide sequence: TGTGCCAGCAGCCCACCGGGGGACAATGAGCAGTTCTTC.

The V gene is TRBV6-1, the J gene TRBJ1-2; 10 nucleotides agree with TRBD1. There are 15 residues in the CDR3. Germline trimming cut 3 bases from V and 5 bases from J; bases unmatched to any gene: 6. CDR1 is MNHNS, CDR2 SASEGT, per germline. CDR3 sequence reads: CASSEGQGFRYGYTF. In DNA, the CDR3 is TGTGCCAGCAGTGAGGGACAGGGGTTTCGGTATGGCTACACCTTC.

The chain carries TRBV27 and TRBJ2-1; no reliable D call. V gave up 3 bases and J gave up 5 bases, with 11 bases separating them. The CDR3 length is 14 residues. The germline CDR1 and CDR2 sequences are MNHEY and SMNVEV (reference sequence). The CDR3 nucleotides are TGTGCCAGCAGTTTTCAAGCGTATAACAATGAGCAGTTCTTC. Encoded protein: CASSFQAYNNEQFF.

V and J are TRBV10-3 and TRBJ1-5, with D perhaps TRBD1 (6 bases). V lost 9 bases to trimming and J lost 3 bases, with 15 bases between them. Germline V CDR1 and CDR2: ENHRY, SYGVKD. CDR3 length equals 14 residues. DNA for the CDR3: TGTGCCATAGGGGGGGGCAACGACAATCAGCCCCAGCATTTT. This encodes CAIGGGNDNQPQHF.

The chain uses TRBV11-2 and TRBJ2-1, with D perhaps being TRBD1 or TRBD2 (5 bases each). The CDR3 extends over 15 amino acids. Deletions cut 6 bases from V and 0 bases from J, with 12 bases between. From germline, CDR1 is SGHAT and CDR2 FQNNGV. The CDR3 DNA is TGTGCCAGCAGTTCCGGGACGACCTCCTACAATGAGCAGTTCTTC. This encodes CASSSGTTSYNEQFF.

V usage is TRBV12-3 or TRBV12-4 and J usage is TRBJ2-5; TRBD2 aligns across 8 bases. The CDR3 is 13 amino acids. The V segment lost 6 bases and the J segment 7 bases; nucleotides outside the gene matches: 7. DNA of the CDR3: TGTGCCAGCAGCCCTAGCGGGTCTGGGACCCAGTACTTC. Translating gives CASSPSGSGTQYF.

The chain combines TRBV5-6 with TRBJ2-7; no firm D call. Trimming took off 1 base at V and 0 bases at J, with 14 bases between the two ends. Germline V gene sequence: CDR1 SGHDT, CDR2 YYEEEE. CDR3 length equals 16 residues. The CDR3 reads CASSLFFTSVSYEQYF. CDR3 DNA: TGTGCCAGCAGCTTGTTTTTCACCAGTGTCTCCTACGAGCAGTACTTC. Variable domain in full (rest from reference TRBV5-6 and TRBJ2-7): DAGVTQSPTHLIKTRGQQVTLRCSPKSGHDTVSWYQQALGQGPQFIFQYYEEEERQRGNFPDRFSGHQFPNYSSELNVNALLLGDSALYLCASSLFFTSVSYEQYFGPGTRLTVT.

The gene calls are TRBV13 and TRBJ1-2; D is perhaps TRBD1 (5 bases). Germline loops: CDR1 PRHDT, CDR2 FYEKMQ (reference sequence). The CDR3 is 14 amino acids. V lost 4 bases to trimming and J lost 0 bases, with 9 bases between them. The DNA of the CDR3 is TGTGCCAGCAGCTCAGGGAACGCTAACTATGGCTACACCTTC. Translating it yields CASSSGNANYGYTF.

V usage is TRBV3-1 (or the pseudogene TRBV3-2) and J usage is TRBJ1-2; tentative D call: TRBD1 (5 bases). The CDR3 sequence is 14 residues long. Germline V CDR1 and CDR2: LGHDT, YNNKEL (reference sequence). Deletions cut 4 bases from V and 4 bases from J, with 13 bases between. The chain's CDR3 is CASSRAREAYGYTF. In DNA form, the CDR3 reads TGTGCCAGCAGCCGAGCCAGGGAGGCCTATGGCTACACCTTC.

This chain links TRBV12-3 or TRBV12-4 with TRBJ1-1, with a possible D match to TRBD1 (5 bases). V was trimmed by 2 bases and J by 8 bases, leaving 12 bases between them. There are 13 residues in the CDR3. The CDR3 loop is CASSLSGHPEAFF. The CDR3 region has the DNA TGTGCCAGCAGTTTATCTGGACACCCAGAAGCTTTCTTT.

The chain couples TRBV10-2 to TRBJ2-7; 7 bases are a match to TRBD1. CDR3 length: 14 amino acids. Looked up from germline, CDR1 is WSHSY and CDR2 is SAAADI. V lost 3 bases to trimming and J lost 5 bases; unmatched junction nucleotides: 7. CDR3 protein: CASSDSDRDHEQYF. In DNA form, the CDR3 reads TGCGCCAGCAGTGACTCCGACAGGGACCACGAGCAGTACTTC.

This clone is labeled medium-sized. The V and J genes are TRBV27 and TRBJ2-2; D perhaps matches TRBD1 (5 bases). From germline, CDR1 is MNHEY and CDR2 SMNVEV (reference sequence). The CDR3 spans 13 residues. V gave up 3 bases and J gave up 7 bases, with 9 bases separating them. CDR3 nucleotide sequence: TGTGCCAGCAGTTTCAGGGTTGGCGGGGAGCTGTTTTTT. Translated: CASSFRVGGELFF.

This chain joins TRBV7-9 and TRBJ2-3; maybe TRBD1 (6 bases). The CDR3 totals 16 residues. Germline CDR1 SEHNR, CDR2 FQNEAQ (reference sequence). V dropped 1 base and J dropped 2 bases, with 13 bases sitting between them. The CDR3 region is CASSLGRQGTTDTQYF. CDR3 nucleotides: TGTGCCAGCAGCTTAGGGCGCCAGGGGACCACAGATACGCAGTATTTT.

The V call is TRBV27, the J call TRBJ1-2, with D possibly matching TRBD1 (6 bases). This CDR3 is built from 14 residues. In germline, CDR1 is MNHEY, CDR2 SMNVEV (reference sequence). Trimming removed 6 bases at V and 5 bases at J, with 16 bases between. CDR3 loop: CASRSGEIYYGYTF. The CDR3, as DNA: TGTGCCAGCAGGTCAGGGGAAATTTATTATGGCTACACCTTC.

The chain has TRBV7-9 and TRBJ1-5; D uncertain. The V end lost 3 bases, the J end lost 7 bases, and 7 bases lay between the germline ends. Germline CDR1 is SEHNR and CDR2 is FQNEAQ (reference sequence). The CDR3 extends over 12 amino acids. The CDR3 region is CASSLEKQPQHF. In DNA form, the CDR3 reads TGTGCCAGCAGCTTGGAGAAACAGCCCCAGCATTTT. Complete variable domain (other parts from reference TRBV7-9 and TRBJ1-5): DTGVSQNPRHKITKRGQNVTFRCDPISEHNRLYWYRQTLGQGPEFLTYFQNEAQLEKSRLLSDRFSAERPKGSFSTLEIQRTEQGDSAMYLCASSLEKQPQHFGDGTRLSIL.

The rearrangement uses TRBV15 and TRBJ1-1; D gene uncertain. The CDR3 extends over 13 amino acids. V dropped 0 bases and J dropped 3 bases, with 5 bases sitting between them. Germline V lookup: CDR1 LNHNV, CDR2 YYDKDF (reference sequence). The CDR3 spells CATSREEDTEAFF. The CDR3 DNA follows: TGTGCCACCAGCAGAGAGGAGGACACTGAAGCTTTCTTT.